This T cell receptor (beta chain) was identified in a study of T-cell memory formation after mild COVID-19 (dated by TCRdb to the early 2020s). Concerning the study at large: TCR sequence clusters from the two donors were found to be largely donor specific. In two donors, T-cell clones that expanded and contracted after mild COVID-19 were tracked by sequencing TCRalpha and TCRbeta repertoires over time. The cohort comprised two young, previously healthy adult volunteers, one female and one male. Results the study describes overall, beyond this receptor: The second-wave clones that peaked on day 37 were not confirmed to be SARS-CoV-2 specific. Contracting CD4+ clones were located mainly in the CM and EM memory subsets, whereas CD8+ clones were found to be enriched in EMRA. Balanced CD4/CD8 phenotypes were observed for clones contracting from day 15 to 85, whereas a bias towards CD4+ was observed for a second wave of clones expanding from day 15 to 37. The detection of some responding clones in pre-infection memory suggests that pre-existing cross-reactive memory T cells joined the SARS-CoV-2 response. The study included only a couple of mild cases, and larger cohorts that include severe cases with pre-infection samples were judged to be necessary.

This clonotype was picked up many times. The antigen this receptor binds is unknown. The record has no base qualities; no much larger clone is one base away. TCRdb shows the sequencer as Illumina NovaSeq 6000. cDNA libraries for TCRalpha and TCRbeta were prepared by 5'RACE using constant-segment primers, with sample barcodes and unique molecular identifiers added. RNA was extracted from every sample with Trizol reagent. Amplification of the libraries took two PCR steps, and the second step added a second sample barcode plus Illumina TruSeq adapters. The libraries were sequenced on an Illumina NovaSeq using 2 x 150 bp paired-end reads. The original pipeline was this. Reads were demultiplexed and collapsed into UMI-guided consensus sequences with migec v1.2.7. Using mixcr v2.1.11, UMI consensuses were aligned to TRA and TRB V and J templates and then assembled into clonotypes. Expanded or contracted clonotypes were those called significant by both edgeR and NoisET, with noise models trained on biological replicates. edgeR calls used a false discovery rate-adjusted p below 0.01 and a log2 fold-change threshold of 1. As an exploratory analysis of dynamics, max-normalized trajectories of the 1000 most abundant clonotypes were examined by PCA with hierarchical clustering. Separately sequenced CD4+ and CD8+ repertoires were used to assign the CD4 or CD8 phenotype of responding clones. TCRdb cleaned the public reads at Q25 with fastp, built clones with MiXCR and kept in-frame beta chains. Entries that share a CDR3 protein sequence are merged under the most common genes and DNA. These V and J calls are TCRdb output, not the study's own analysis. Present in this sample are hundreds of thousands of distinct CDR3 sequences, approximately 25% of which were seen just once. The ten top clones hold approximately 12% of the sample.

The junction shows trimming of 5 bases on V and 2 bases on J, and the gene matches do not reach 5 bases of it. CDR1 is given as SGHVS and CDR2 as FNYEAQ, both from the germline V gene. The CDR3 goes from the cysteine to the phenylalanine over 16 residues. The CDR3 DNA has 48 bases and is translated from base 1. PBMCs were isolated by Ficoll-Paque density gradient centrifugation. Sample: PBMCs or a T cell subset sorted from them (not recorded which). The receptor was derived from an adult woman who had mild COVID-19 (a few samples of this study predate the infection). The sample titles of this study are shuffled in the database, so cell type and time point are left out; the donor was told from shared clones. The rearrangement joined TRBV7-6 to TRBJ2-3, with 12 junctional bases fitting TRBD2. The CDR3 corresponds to CASSQRLAGATDTQYF. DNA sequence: TGTGCCAGCAGCCAACGACTAGCGGGGGCCACAGATACGCAGTATTTT.